The source of this TCR beta chain is a study of long-term antiretroviral therapy in people with HIV. United States facilities provided treatment to all participants with HIV. Trimming shortened V by 3 bases and J by 6 bases, and 18 bases separated the two germline ends. This CDR3 spans 15 amino acids. The V gene's germline CDR1 is WNHNN and CDR2 SYGVQD (reference sequence). Worth noting for this clone: Its cognate antigen is unknown.

Runs used v3.0 of the immunoSEQ assay and were done at survey level. Repertoires were generated with immunoSEQ multiplex PCR, while TCRdb's copy carries only in-frame clones and drops some. The sample shows tens of thousands of clones, about 90% of them seen only once. Study-wide results and caveats: Even long-term ART left TRB diversity below transplant donor controls, despite gains.

The sequence was collected from a man aged 50 or older with HIV. The sequences come from unsorted PBMCs, collected 2 years after starting antiretroviral therapy. This chain connects TRBV10-1 to TRBJ2-7; D remains unclear. DNA of the CDR3: TGCGCCAGCAGTGATCGGGCAGGAGAAGGTAGCGAGCAGTACTTC. Translated: CASSDRAGEGSEQYF.